This T cell receptor (beta chain) emerged from a study of sequential checkpoint blockade in melanoma. The CDR3 spans 14 residues. Germline-derived CDR1 and CDR2 are MDHEN and SYDVKM. The V and J ends lost 4 bases and 5 bases respectively, with 15 bases between them. This clone was found once. TCRdb's copy holds only in-frame clones and misses some; the assay was immunoSEQ multiplex PCR. This table has 17,000 or so clones, around 73% appearing once. The treatment was: randomized to nivolumab then ipilimumab (arm A) or the reverse (arm B). This rearrangement joins TRBV28 to TRBJ2-7, with D possibly TRBD1 on 5 matching bases. The receptor was isolated from a human donor with melanoma. The starting material was CD8+ T cells sorted from blood (inferred from file names), obtained from a patient given nivolumab and ipilimumab in sequence. The CDR3 nucleotides are TGTGCCAGCAGTTACCTAGGGGCTAGGAACGAGCAGTACTTC. This sequence encodes CASSYLGARNEQYF.